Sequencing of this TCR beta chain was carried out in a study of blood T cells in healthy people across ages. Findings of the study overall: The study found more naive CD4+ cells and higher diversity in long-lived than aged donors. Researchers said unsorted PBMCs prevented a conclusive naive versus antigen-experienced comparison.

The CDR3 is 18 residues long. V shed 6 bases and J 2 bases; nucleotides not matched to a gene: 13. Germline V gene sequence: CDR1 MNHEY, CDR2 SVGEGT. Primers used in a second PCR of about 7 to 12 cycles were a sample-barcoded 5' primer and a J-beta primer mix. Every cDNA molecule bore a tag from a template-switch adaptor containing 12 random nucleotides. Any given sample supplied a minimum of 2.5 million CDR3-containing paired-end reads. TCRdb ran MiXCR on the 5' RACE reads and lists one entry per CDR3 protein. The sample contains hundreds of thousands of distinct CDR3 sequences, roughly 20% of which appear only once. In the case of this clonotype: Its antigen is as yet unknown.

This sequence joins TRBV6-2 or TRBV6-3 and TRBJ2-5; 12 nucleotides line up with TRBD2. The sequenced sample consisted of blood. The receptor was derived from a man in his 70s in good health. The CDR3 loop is CASSQRTSGNRRQETQYF. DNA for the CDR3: TGTGCCAGCAGCCAAAGGACTAGCGGGAATCGTCGACAAGAGACCCAGTACTTC.